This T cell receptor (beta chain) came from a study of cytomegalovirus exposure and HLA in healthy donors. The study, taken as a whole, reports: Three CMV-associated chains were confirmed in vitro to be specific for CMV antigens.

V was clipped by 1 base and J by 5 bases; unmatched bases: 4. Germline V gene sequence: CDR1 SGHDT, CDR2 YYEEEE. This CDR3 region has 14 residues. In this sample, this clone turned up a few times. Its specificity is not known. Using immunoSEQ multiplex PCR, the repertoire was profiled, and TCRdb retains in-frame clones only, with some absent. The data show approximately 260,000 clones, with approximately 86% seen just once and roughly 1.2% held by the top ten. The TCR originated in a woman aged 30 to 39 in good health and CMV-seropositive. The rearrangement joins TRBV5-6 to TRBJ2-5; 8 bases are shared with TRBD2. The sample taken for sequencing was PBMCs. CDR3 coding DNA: TGTGCCAGCAGCTTGCCTACTAGCGGCGAGACCCAGTACTTC. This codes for CASSLPTSGETQYF.